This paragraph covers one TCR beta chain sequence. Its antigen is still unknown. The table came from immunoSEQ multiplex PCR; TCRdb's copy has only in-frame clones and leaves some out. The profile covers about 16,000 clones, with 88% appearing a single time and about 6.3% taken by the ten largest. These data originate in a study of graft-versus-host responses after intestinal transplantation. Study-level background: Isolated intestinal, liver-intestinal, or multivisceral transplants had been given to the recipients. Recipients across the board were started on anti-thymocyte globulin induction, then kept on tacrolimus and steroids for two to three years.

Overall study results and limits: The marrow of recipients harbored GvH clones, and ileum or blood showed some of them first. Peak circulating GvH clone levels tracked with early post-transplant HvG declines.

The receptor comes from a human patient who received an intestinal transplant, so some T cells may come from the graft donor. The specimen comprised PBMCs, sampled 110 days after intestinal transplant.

The CDR3 DNA reads as TGTGCCAGCAGTTATTCCGGATTCAATGAGCAGTTCTTC. It codes for CASSYSGFNEQFF. The rearrangement uses TRBV6-5 and TRBJ2-1; D is unclear. Looked up from germline, CDR1 is MNHEY and CDR2 is SVGAGI. With 3 bases removed from V and 6 bases from J, the gap between germline ends came to 9 bases. The CDR3 contains 13 residues.